The T cell receptor beta chain described here comes from a study of blood T cell repertoires in COVID-19. In the study overall: Samples of COVID-19 (acute and convalescent) were obtained from the United States, Italy and Spain. PBMCs, B-cell-depleted T cells, or T cells provided the cDNA or gDNA that made up the material.

Source study methods: Quantification of nucleated cells was approximated via reference gene primer amplification. The data were produced by immunoSEQ multiplex PCR, yet TCRdb's version contains in-frame clones alone and is incomplete. That table gives V, J and clone size, and the DNA gave D and trimming. The table has 110,000 to 150,000 clones, 70% to 85% seen once; the top ten hold around 9.6%. The germline gives CDR1 MDHEN, CDR2 SYDVKM. The CDR3 totals 15 residues. Trimming left V 10 bases short and J 2 bases short, with 21 bases between. This rearrangement joins TRBV28 to TRBJ2-7; D may be TRBD2 (6 bases). Material: peripheral blood. The origin of this receptor is a man aged 55 to 70 with active or convalescent COVID-19. CDR3 coding DNA: TGTGCCACCGCGGGAAAATCAAGGGGACCCTACGAGCAGTACGTC. Translating it yields CATAGKSRGPYEQYV.